The text below deals with one TCR beta chain. What it binds is not known. This sample was taken from a study of cytomegalovirus exposure and HLA in healthy donors. Study-level information: Caucasian-associated ancestry cluster membership applied to just over 80% of around 400 genotyped donors. Study-level results: Among donors in an Asian-associated ancestry cluster, a later analysis reportedly found fewer N-insertions than the roughly 610-donor mean. Highly shared variants forming one cluster were likely a sequencing artifact. A later analysis appeared to link common viral pathogens to several of the most significant clusters.

Deletions cut 10 bases from V and 7 bases from J, with 23 bases between. There are 15 residues in the CDR3. CDR1 and CDR2 from the germline V gene are LNHDA and SQIVND (reference sequence). Vbeta (60) and Jbeta (13) primers were used in the PCR. Assay used: immunoSEQ multiplex PCR; TCRdb lists only in-frame clones, some missing. The sample has about 140,000 clones; more than 60% are singletons. The TCR originated in a woman aged 55-70 years in good health and CMV-seronegative. V gene TRBV19 combines with J gene TRBJ2-1; D might be TRBD2 (6 bases). The sequencing input was PBMCs. This CDR3 reads CATNSGTLIGNEQFF. CDR3 bases: TGTGCCACTAACTCCGGGACTTTAATAGGGAATGAGCAGTTCTTC.